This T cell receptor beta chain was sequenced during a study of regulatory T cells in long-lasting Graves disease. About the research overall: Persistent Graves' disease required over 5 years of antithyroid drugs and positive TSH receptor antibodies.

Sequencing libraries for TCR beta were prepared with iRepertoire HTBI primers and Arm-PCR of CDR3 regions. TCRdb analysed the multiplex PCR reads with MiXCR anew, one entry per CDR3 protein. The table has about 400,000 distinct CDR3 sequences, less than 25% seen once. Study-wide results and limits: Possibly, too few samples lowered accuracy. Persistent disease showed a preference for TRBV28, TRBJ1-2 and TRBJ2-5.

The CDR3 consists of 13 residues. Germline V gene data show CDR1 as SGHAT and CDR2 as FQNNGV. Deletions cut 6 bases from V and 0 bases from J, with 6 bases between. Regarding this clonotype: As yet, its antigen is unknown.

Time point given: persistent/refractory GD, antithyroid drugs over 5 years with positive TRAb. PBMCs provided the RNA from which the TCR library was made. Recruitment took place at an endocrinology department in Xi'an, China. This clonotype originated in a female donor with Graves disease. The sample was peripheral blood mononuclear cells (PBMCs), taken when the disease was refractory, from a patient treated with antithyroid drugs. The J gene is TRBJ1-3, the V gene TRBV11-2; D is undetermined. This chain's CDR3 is CASRPISGNTIYF. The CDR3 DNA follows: TGTGCCAGCAGGCCGATCTCTGGAAACACCATATATTTT.